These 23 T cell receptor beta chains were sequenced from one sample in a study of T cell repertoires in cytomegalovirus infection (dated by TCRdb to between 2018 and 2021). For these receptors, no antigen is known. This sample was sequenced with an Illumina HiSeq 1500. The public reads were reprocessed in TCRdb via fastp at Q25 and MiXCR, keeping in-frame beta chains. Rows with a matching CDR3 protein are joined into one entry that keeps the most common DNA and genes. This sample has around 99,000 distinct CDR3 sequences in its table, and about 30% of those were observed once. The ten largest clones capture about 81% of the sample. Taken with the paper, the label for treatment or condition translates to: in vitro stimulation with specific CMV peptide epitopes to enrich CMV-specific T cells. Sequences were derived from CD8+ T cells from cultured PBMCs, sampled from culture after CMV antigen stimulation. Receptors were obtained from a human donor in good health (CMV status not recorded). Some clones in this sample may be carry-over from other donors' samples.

CDR3 sequence (DNA): TGCGCCAGCAGCCAAGAGGCGGCGCCCAGCACAGATACGCAGTATTTT. Amino acid sequence: CASSQEAAPSTDTQYF. This chain uses TRBV4-1 with TRBJ2-3; D not resolved. V was pared by 0 bases and J by 0 bases, with 10 bases between. The CDR3 runs 16 residues. Germline-derived CDR1 and CDR2 are MGHRA and YSYEKL.

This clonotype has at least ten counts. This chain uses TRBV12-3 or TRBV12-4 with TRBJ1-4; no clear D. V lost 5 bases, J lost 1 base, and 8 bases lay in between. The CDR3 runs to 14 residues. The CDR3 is CASSDGETNEKLFF. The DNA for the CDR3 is TGTGCCAGCAGTGATGGCGAAACTAATGAAAAACTGTTTTTT.

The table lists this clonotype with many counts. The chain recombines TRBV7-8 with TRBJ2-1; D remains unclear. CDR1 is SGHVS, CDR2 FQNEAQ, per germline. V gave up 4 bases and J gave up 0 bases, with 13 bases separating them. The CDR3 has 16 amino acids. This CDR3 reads CASSWVPGSSYNEQFF. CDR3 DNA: TGTGCCAGCAGCTGGGTCCCGGGCAGCTCCTACAATGAGCAGTTCTTC.

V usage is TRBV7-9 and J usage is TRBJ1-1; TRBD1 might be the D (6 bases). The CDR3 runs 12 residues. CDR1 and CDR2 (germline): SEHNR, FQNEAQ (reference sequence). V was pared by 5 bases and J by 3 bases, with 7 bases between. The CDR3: CASSGQYTEAFF. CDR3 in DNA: TGTGCCAGCAGCGGACAGTACACTGAAGCTTTCTTT.

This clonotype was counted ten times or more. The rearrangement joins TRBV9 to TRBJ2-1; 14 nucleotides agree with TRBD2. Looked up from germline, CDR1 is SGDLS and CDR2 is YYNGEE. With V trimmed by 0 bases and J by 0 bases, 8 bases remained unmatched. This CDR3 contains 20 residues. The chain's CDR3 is CASSVEGTSGGHYSYNEQFF. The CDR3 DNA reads TGTGCCAGCAGCGTAGAAGGGACTAGCGGGGGCCATTACTCCTACAATGAGCAGTTCTTC.

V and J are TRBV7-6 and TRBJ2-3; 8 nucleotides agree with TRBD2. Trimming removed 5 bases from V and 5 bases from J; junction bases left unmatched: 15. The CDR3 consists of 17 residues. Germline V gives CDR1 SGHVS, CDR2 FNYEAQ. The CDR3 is CASSAGIAGTSEDTQYF. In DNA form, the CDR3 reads TGTGCCAGCAGCGCGGGGATAGCGGGGACCTCCGAAGATACGCAGTATTTT.

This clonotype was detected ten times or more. The CDR3 sequence: CASSQAGGETQYF. DNA for the CDR3: TGCGCCAGCAGCCAGGCAGGGGGGGAGACCCAGTACTTC. The chain uses TRBV4-1 and TRBJ2-5, with D perhaps TRBD1 (7 bases). Between the trimmed V and J ends, which lost 3 bases and 5 bases, there was a span of 10 bases. The CDR3 totals 13 residues. Germline CDR1 is MGHRA and CDR2 is YSYEKL.

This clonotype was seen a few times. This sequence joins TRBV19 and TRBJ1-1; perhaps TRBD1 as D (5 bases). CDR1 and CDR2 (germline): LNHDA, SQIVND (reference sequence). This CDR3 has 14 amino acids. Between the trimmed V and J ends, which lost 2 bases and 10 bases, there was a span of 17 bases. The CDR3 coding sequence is TGTGCCAGTAGTATACTCCCCGGGACGCCGGGAGCTTTCTTT. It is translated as CASSILPGTPGAFF.

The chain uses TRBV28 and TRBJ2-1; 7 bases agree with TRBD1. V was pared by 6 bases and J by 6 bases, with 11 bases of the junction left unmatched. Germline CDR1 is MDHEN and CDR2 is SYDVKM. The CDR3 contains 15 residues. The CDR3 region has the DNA TGTGCCAGCAGCGACCGGGACAGTGTGTTCAATGAGCAGTTCTTC. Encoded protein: CASSDRDSVFNEQFF.

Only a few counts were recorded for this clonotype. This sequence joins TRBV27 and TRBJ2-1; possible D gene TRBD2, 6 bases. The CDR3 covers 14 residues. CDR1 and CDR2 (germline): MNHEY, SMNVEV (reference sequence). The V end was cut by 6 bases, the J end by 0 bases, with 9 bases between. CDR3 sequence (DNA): TGTGCCAGCAGCCGGGGGAGCTCCTACAATGAGCAGTTCTTC. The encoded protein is CASSRGSSYNEQFF.

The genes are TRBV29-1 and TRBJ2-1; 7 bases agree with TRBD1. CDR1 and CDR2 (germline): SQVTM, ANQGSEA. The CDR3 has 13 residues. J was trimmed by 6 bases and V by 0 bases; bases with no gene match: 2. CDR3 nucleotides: TGCAGCGTTGAAGAATGGGACAGCAATGAGCAGTTCTTC. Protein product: CSVEEWDSNEQFF.

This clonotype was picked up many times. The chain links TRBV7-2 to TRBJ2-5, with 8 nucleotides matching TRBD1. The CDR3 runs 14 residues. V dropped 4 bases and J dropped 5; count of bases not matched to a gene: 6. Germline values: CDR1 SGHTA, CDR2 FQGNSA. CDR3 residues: CASSSTGALETQYF. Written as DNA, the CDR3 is TGTGCCAGCAGCTCGACAGGGGCTCTTGAGACCCAGTACTTC.

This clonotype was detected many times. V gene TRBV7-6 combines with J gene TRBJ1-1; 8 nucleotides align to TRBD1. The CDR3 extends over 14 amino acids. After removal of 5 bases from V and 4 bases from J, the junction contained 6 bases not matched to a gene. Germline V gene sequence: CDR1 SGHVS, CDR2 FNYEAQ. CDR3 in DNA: TGTGCCAGCAGCCCCACGACAGGGGCCACTGAAGCTTTCTTT. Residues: CASSPTTGATEAFF.

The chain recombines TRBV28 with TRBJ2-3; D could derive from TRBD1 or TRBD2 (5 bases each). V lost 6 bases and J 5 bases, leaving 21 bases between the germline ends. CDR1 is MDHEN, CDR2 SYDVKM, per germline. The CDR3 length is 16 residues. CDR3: CASRVNPGPWKDTQYF. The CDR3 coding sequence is TGTGCCAGCAGAGTTAATCCGGGACCCTGGAAAGATACGCAGTATTTT.

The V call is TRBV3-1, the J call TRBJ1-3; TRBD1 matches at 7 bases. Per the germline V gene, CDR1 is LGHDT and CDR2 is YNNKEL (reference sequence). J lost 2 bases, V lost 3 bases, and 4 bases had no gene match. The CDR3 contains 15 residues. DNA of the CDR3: TGTGCCAGCAGCCACCCGACAGGGACTGGAAACACCATATATTTT. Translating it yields CASSHPTGTGNTIYF.

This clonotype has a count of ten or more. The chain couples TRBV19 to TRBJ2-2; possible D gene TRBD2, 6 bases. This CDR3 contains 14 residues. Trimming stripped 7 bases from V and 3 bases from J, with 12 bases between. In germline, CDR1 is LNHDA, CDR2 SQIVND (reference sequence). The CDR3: CASTTGLYTGELFF. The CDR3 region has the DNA TGTGCCAGTACTACGGGACTCTACACCGGGGAGCTGTTTTTT.

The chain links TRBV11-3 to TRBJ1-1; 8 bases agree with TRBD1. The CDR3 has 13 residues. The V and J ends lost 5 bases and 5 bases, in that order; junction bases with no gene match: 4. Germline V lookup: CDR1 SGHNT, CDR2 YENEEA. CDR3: CASSLTGETEAFF. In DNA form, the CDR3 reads TGTGCCAGCAGCCTGACAGGGGAAACTGAAGCTTTCTTT.

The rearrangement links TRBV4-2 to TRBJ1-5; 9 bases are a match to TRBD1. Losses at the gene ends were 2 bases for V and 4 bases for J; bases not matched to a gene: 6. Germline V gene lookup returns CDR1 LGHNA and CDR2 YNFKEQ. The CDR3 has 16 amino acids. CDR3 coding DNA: TGTGCCAGCAGCCAAATGACAGGGGGGGAGAATCAGCCCCAGCATTTT. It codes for CASSQMTGGENQPQHF.

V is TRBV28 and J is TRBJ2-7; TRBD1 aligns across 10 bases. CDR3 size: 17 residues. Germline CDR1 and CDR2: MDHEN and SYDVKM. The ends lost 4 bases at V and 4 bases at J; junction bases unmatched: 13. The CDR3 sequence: CASSSPDLGQGIYEQYF. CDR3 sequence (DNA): TGTGCCAGCAGTTCCCCGGACCTGGGACAGGGGATTTACGAGCAGTACTTC.

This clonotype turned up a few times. CDR3 bases: TGTGCCAGCCGAGGGAAGATAGCGGGGGGTCTGCTCGGAGATACGCAGTATTTT. Protein product: CASRGKIAGGLLGDTQYF. The chain is built from TRBV2 and TRBJ2-3; 10 bases are a match to TRBD2. Losses at the gene ends were 8 bases for V and 5 bases for J; bases not matched to a gene: 19. Per the germline V gene, CDR1 is SNHLY and CDR2 is FYNNEI. This CDR3 is 18 amino acids long.

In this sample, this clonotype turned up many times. This CDR3 reads CATSRERKLINEQFF. DNA of the CDR3: TGTGCCACCAGCAGAGAAAGGAAACTAATCAATGAGCAGTTCTTC. This chain joins TRBV15 and TRBJ2-1, with no clear D. This CDR3 has 15 residues. Looked up from germline, CDR1 is LNHNV and CDR2 is YYDKDF (reference sequence). V was cut by 0 bases and J by 6 bases, with 12 bases left in between. Full variable domain (outside the CDR3, taken from reference TRBV15 and TRBJ2-1): DAMVIQNPRYQVTQFGKPVTLSCSQTLNHNVMYWYQQKSSQAPKLLFHYYDKDFNNEADTPDNFQSRRPNTSFCFLDIRSPGLGDTAMYLCATSRERKLINEQFFGPGTRLTVL.

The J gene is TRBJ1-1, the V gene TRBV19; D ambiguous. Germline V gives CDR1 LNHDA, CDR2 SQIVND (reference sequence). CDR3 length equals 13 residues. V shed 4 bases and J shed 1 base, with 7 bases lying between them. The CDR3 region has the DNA TGTGCCAGTAGTAAGATCCCGAACACTGAAGCTTTCTTT. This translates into CASSKIPNTEAFF.

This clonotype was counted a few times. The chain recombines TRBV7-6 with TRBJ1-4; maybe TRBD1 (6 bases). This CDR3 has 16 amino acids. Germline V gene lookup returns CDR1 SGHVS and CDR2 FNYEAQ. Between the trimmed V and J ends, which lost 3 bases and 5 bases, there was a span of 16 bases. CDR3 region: CASSLGRGGSNEKLFF. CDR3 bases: TGTGCCAGCAGCTTGGGCAGGGGAGGCTCAAATGAAAAACTGTTTTTT. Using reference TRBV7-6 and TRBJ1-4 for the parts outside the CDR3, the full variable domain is GAGVSQSPRYKVTKRGQDVALRCDPISGHVSLYWYRQALGQGPEFLTYFNYEAQQDKSGLPNDRFSAERPEGSISTLTIQRTEQRDSAMYRCASSLGRGGSNEKLFFGSGTQLSVL.